This TCR beta chain was sequenced during a study of cytomegalovirus exposure and HLA in healthy donors. This CDR3 is built from 19 residues. Looked up from germline, CDR1 is SGHAT and CDR2 is FQDESV (reference sequence). Trimming at V came to 5 bases and at J to 1 base, leaving 20 bases not matched to a gene. Notes on the study in general: The authors reported that TCR beta sequences could predict HLA-A and HLA-B alleles. These predictions were accurate for most subjects in the first cohort. Association with HLA alleles at 0.05 false discovery rate was found for around 15,000 TCR beta sequences in a later analysis.

The primer mix had 60 Vbeta and 13 Jbeta primers. Authors' data handling: Counted up in a later analysis, unique TCR beta chains came to 60 million to 95 million, with around 10 million shared. The repertoire was sequenced with immunoSEQ multiplex PCR; TCRdb's copy has only in-frame clones and lacks some. The V and J calls and the clone size are those of that table, but D and trimming were determined from the DNA. Here the sample spans just under 150,000 clones, roughly 80% being singletons. About this clone: The antigen is not known.

What was sequenced was PBMCs. The TCR was taken from a young woman in good health and CMV-seronegative. V is TRBV11-1 and J is TRBJ2-7; 7 bases map to TRBD2. CDR3 loop: CASSPSGVFSRQGSYEQYF. The DNA for the CDR3 is TGTGCCAGCAGCCCCAGCGGGGTGTTCTCCCGGCAGGGATCCTACGAGCAGTACTTC.